The sequence of this T cell receptor beta chain was determined in a study of T cells after yellow fever vaccination. General study results and limits: Weaker, the secondary response had a peak occurring faster, on day 5 versus 15. Clonotype sharing between CD4 and CD8 compartments was small.

The CDR3 length is 15 residues. Germline CDR1 reads MDHEN; CDR2 reads SYDVKM. Trimming left V 5 bases short and J 6 bases short, with 17 bases between. This clonotype has only a few counts. Its cognate antigen is unknown. A single record per CDR3 protein comes from TCRdb applying MiXCR to the 5' RACE reads. The sample shows a few hundred thousand distinct CDR3 sequences, roughly an eighth of them seen only once. The TCR sequence derives from a man younger than 35 who received the YFV17D yellow fever vaccine. This rearrangement joins TRBV28 to TRBJ2-4; a weak D match, TRBD1 (6 bases). The specimen comprised CD4+ T cells sorted from PBMCs, sampled 15 days after the yellow fever booster vaccination. The CDR3 here is CASSAAVGAGNIQYF. CDR3 DNA sequence: TGTGCCAGCAGTGCCGCGGTGGGGGCAGGAAACATTCAGTACTTC.